This T cell receptor (beta chain) came from a study of blood T cell repertoires in COVID-19. Background on the study: Acute and convalescent COVID-19 specimens originated in the United States, Italy and Spain.

The assay was immunoSEQ multiplex PCR, and TCRdb's table has in-frame clones only and misses some. There are about 48,000 clones in the sample; approximately 86% occur only once, and 2.5% to 3% lies in the top ten. CDR1 is SEHNR, CDR2 FQNEAQ, per germline (reference sequence). This CDR3 is 16 amino acids long. V was trimmed by 5 bases and J by 0 bases, leaving 16 bases between them. The sample taken for sequencing was peripheral blood. This chain connects TRBV7-9 to TRBJ1-2; D is possibly TRBD1 (6 bases). This receptor was taken from a woman aged 80 or over with acute or convalescent COVID-19. The CDR3 is CASSPQGRRANYGYTF. DNA of the CDR3: TGTGCCAGCAGCCCACAGGGACGGCGAGCTAACTATGGCTACACCTTC.